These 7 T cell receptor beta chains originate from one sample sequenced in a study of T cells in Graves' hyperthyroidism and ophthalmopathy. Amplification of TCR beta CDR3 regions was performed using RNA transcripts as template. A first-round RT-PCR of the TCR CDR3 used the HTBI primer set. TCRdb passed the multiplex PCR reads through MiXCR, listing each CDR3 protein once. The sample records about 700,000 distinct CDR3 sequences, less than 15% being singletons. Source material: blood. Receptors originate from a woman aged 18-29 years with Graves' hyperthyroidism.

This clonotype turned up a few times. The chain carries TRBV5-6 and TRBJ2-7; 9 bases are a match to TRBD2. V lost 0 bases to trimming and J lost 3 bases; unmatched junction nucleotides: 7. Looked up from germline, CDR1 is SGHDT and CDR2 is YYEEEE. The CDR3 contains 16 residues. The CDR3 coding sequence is TGTGCCAGCAGCTTGGGGGCTAGCGGGGTTCTCTACGAGCAGTACTTC. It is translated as CASSLGASGVLYEQYF. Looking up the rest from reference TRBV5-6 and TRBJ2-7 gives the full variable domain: DAGVTQSPTHLIKTRGQQVTLRCSPKSGHDTVSWYQQALGQGPQFIFQYYEEEERQRGNFPDRFSGHQFPNYSSELNVNALLLGDSALYLCASSLGASGVLYEQYFGPGTRLTVT.

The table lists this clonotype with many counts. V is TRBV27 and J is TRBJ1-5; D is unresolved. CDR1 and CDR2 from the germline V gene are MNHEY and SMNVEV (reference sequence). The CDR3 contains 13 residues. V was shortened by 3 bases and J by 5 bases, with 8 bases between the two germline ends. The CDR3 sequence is CASSFGPHQPQHF. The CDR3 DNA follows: TGTGCCAGCAGTTTCGGACCCCATCAGCCCCAGCATTTT.

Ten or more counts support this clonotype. The CDR3 nucleotides are TGTGCCAGCAGCTTAGGGGGACTCGAGCAGTACTTC. This codes for CASSLGGLEQYF. V is TRBV11-2 and J is TRBJ2-7, with D possibly matching TRBD2 (6 bases). Germline assignment: CDR1 SGHAT and CDR2 FQNNGV. V was clipped by 1 base and J by 6 bases, with 7 bases between them. This CDR3 comprises 12 residues.

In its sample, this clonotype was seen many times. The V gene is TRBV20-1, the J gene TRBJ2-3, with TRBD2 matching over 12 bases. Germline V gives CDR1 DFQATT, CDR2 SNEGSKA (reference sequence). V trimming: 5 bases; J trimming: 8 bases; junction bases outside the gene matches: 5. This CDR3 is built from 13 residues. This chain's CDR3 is CSASSGRASTQYF. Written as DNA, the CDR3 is TGCAGTGCTTCTAGCGGGAGGGCTAGTACGCAGTATTTT.

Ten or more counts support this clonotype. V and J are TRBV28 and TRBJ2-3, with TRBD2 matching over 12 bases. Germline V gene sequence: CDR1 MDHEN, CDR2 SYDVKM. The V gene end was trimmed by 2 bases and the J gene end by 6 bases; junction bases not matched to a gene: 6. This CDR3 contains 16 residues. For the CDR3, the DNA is TGTGCCAGCAGTTTAATCGCCCTAGCGGGAGGGGATACGCAGTATTTT. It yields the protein CASSLIALAGGDTQYF.

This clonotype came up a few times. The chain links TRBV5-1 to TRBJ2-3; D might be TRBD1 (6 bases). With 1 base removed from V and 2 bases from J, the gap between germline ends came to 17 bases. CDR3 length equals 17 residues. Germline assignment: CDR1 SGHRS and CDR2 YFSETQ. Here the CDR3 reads CASSLTGLGGDTDTQYF. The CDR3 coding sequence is TGCGCCAGCAGCTTGACTGGTTTAGGGGGAGACACAGATACGCAGTATTTT.

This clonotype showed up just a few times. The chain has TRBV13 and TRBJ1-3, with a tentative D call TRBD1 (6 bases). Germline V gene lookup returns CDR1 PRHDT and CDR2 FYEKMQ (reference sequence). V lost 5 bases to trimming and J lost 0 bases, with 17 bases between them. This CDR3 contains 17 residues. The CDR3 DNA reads TGTGCCAGCAGCGAACTTGCGGACAGAAGCTCTGGAAACACCATATATTTT. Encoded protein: CASSELADRSSGNTIYF.